These T cell receptor beta chains were read from a single sample in a study of cytomegalovirus exposure and HLA in healthy donors. Profiled with immunoSEQ multiplex PCR; TCRdb holds only in-frame clones, not every one. There are around 170,000 clones in the sample; around three quarters occur only once, and 1% lies in the top ten. Sample: PBMCs. The source is a woman aged 45-59 years in good health and CMV-seropositive. Both conserved end residues are part of each CDR3. A D gene is named only where the DNA matches it firmly. For some rows the clone size is stated as once, few or many, or as a class when expanded; others skip it.

j_call,cdr3_length,d_call,clone_size,v_call,cdr3_nt,cdr3_aa
TRBJ2-3,13,-,once,TRBV18,TGTGCCAGCTCACCGGAGGGCCCAGATACGCAGTATTTT,CASSPEGPDTQYF
TRBJ2-4,15,TRBD2,once,TRBV5-4,TGTGCCAGCAGCCGAGCGGGACTAGCGGGAAACATTCAGTACTTC,CASSRAGLAGNIQYF
TRBJ1-4,16,TRBD1,-,TRBV10-3,TGTGCCATCAGTGGGTCGACAGGGGTCCGGGGTGAAAAACTGTTTTTT,CAISGSTGVRGEKLFF
TRBJ1-5,17,TRBD1,-,TRBV7-6,TGTGCCAGCAGCTTAGGTCAGTCAGGACAGGGTAATCAGCCCCAGCATTTT,CASSLGQSGQGNQPQHF
TRBJ2-2,15,-,-,TRBV28,TGTGCCAGCAGGGTACAGGTTGCGAACACCGGGGAGCTGTTTTTT,CASRVQVANTGELFF
TRBJ2-3,16,-,few,TRBV4-2,TGTGCCAGCAGCCAAGAAAAACGGTCTAGCACAGATACGCAGTATTTT,CASSQEKRSSTDTQYF
TRBJ1-2,13,TRBD1,-,TRBV6-1,TGTGCCAGCGTCGGGACAGCCCGGTATGGCTACACCTTC,CASVGTARYGYTF
TRBJ1-5,13,-,-,TRBV28,TGTGCCAGCAGTTTACCCGGGGGGCAGCCCCAGCATTTT,CASSLPGGQPQHF
TRBJ2-7,15,TRBD1,few,TRBV7-7,TGTGCTAGCAGCTTAGGGTCGGGGACAGGGGACGAGCAGTACTTC,CASSLGSGTGDEQYF
TRBJ1-5,15,-,once,TRBV15,TGTGCCACCAGCAGAGAAATCACAAGCAATCAGCCCCAGCATTTT,CATSREITSNQPQHF
TRBJ2-7,13,-,-,TRBV27,TGTGCCAGCAACCGGGACAACTCCTACGAGCAGTACTTC,CASNRDNSYEQYF
TRBJ2-2,15,TRBD2,-,TRBV6-5,TGTGCCAGCACCCAAACGGGGGGGGTGGCGGGGGAGCTGTTTTTT,CASTQTGGVAGELFF
TRBJ2-7,13,TRBD1,-,TRBV19,TGTGCCAGTAGTGTCACAGGGGTGTACGAGCAGTACTTC,CASSVTGVYEQYF
TRBJ1-2,13,TRBD1,-,TRBV2,TGTGCCTCGGGACAGGGGGTTGACTATGGCTACACCTTC,CASGQGVDYGYTF
TRBJ1-2,13,-,few,TRBV9,TGTGCCAGCAGCGTAATGGCGGCCTATGGCTACACCTTC,CASSVMAAYGYTF
TRBJ2-3,13,-,few,TRBV7-9,TGTGCCAGCAGCCCCACGGGAACAGATACGCAGTATTTT,CASSPTGTDTQYF
TRBJ1-2,14,-,-,TRBV27,TGTGCCAGCAGTTGGAACAGGGAAAGATATGGCTACACCTTC,CASSWNRERYGYTF
TRBJ1-5,13,-,-,TRBV6-1,TGTGCCAGCAGTGAACTGTTTTATCAGCCCCAGCATTTT,CASSELFYQPQHF
TRBJ1-4,14,TRBD1,-,TRBV7-2,TGTGCCAGCAGCCGCGACAGGGGAGGTGAAAAACTGTTTTTT,CASSRDRGGEKLFF
TRBJ1-2,14,-,-,TRBV5-6,TGTGCCAGCACCATCGGCGCGGAAAACTATGGCTACACCTTC,CASTIGAENYGYTF
TRBJ2-1,18,TRBD2,-,TRBV27,TGTGCCAGCAGTTTCCAGACTAGCGGGGGAGGTTTTGGCAATGAGCAGTTCTTC,CASSFQTSGGGFGNEQFF
TRBJ2-5,14,-,-,TRBV7-8,TGTGCCAGCACCTCCTCTAACCATGTCGAGACCCAGTACTTC,CASTSSNHVETQYF
TRBJ2-3,16,TRBD2,few,TRBV5-4,TGTGCCAGCAGCCCGACTAGCGGGGAAAACACAGATACGCAGTATTTT,CASSPTSGENTDTQYF
TRBJ2-7,15,TRBD2,-,TRBV10-3,TGTGCCATCAGTGAACTAGCGGAGTCATCCTACGAGCAGTACTTC,CAISELAESSYEQYF
TRBJ2-1,16,TRBD2,-,TRBV28,TGTGCCAGCAGCCCACAGAGACTAGCTCGACACAATGAGCAGTTCTTC,CASSPQRLARHNEQFF
TRBJ1-1,14,-,-,TRBV11-3,TGTGCCAGCAGCTTGAGTCATTTGAACACTGAAGCTTTCTTT,CASSLSHLNTEAFF
TRBJ1-2,13,-,-,TRBV2,TGTGCCAGCAAATTAGAGCCTAACTATGGCTACACCTTC,CASKLEPNYGYTF
TRBJ2-7,11,-,-,TRBV6-1,TGTGCCAGCAGTGAACTAAGGACAAAGTACTTC,CASSELRTKYF
TRBJ2-1,20,TRBD1,-,TRBV5-1,TGCGCCAGCAGCTTCCCCCCGGGACAGGGGGCAATTCGAGGCTACAATGAGCAGTTCTTC,CASSFPPGQGAIRGYNEQFF
TRBJ2-1,15,TRBD2,-,TRBV9,TGTGCCAGCAGCGCCTCTAGCGGGCATTACAATGAGCAGTTCTTC,CASSASSGHYNEQFF
TRBJ2-2,16,TRBD1,once,TRBV5-4,TGTGCCAGCAGCCGACAGGGGATCGGGAACACCGGGGAGCTGTTTTTT,CASSRQGIGNTGELFF
TRBJ2-7,13,-,-,TRBV19,TGTGCCAGTAGTAGGCAGGGGTCCGACGAGCAGTACTTC,CASSRQGSDEQYF
TRBJ2-7,13,TRBD1,few,TRBV7-2,TGTGCCAGCAGCTTAGGACAGGGAAACGAGCAGTACTTC,CASSLGQGNEQYF
TRBJ2-5,15,TRBD2,few,TRBV6-6,TGTGCCAGCAGCTCCTTTCGGGCGGGGGAGGAGACCCAGTACTTC,CASSSFRAGEETQYF
TRBJ1-2,13,-,-,TRBV18,TGTGCCAGCTCACCTGTAGTAGACTATGGCTACACCTTC,CASSPVVDYGYTF
TRBJ2-7,15,TRBD2,-,TRBV10-3,TGTGCCGTCAGTGGTTCCGGACTAGGGGTGGGAGAGCAGTACTTC,CAVSGSGLGVGEQYF